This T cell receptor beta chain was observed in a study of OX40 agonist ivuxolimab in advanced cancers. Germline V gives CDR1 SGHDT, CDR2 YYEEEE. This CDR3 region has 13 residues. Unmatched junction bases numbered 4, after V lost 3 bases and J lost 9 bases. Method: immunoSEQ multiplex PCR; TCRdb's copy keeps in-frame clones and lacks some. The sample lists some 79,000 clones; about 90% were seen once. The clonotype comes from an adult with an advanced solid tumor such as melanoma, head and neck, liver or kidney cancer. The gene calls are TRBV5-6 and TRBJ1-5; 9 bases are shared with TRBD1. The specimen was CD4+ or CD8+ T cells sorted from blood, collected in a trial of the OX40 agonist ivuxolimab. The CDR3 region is CASSWGTGSPQHF. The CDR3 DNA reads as TGTGCCAGCAGCTGGGGGACAGGGTCGCCCCAGCATTTT. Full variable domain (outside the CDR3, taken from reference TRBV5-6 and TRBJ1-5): DAGVTQSPTHLIKTRGQQVTLRCSPKSGHDTVSWYQQALGQGPQFIFQYYEEEERQRGNFPDRFSGHQFPNYSSELNVNALLLGDSALYLCASSWGTGSPQHFGDGTRLSIL.